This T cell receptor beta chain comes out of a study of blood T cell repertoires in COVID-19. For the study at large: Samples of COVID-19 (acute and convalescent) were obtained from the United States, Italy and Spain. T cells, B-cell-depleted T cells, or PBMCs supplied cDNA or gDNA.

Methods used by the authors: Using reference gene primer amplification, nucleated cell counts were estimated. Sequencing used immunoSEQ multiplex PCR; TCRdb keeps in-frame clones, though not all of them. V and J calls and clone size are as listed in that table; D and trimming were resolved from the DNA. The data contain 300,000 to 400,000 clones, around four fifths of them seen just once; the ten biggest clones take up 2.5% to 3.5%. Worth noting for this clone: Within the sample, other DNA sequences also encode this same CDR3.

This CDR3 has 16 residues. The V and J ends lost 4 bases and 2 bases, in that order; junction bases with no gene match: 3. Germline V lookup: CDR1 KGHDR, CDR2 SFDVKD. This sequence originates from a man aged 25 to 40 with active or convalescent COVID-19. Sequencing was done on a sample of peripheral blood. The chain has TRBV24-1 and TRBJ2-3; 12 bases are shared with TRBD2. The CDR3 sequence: CATSDRLAGDTDTQYF. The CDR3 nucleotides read TGTGCCACCAGTGACCGACTAGCGGGGGACACAGATACGCAGTATTTT.